Listed here is a single T cell receptor beta chain. This clonotype was seen repeatedly, ten times or more. Which antigen it targets is not known. No base quality values were provided; no much bigger clone lies one nucleotide off. CDR1 and CDR2 (MDHEN, SYDVKM) derive from the germline V gene. V was cut back by 5 bases and J by 2 bases, leaving a gap of 22 bases between them. CDR3 length: 18 amino acids, cysteine to phenylalanine. The kept DNA is CDR3 alone, 54 bases in frame from the first base. These data originate in a study of T cells in Graves' hyperthyroidism and ophthalmopathy (dated by TCRdb to between 2018 and 2021). For the wider study: Peripheral blood was sampled at the time of initial diagnosis, prior to any treatment. The study also compared thyroid tissue and blood T-cell repertoires from several Graves' hyperthyroidism patients. TCR Vbeta CDR3 sequencing of around 130 peripheral blood samples (roughly 41 ophthalmopathy, 75 to 80 hyperthyroidism and approximately 17 progressor patients) is reported in the paper. The 95 to 100 discovery patients were randomly split 7:3 into training and test sets. Once sampling was done, hyperthyroidism patients were given methimazole at a starting dose of 30 mg daily, whereas ophthalmopathy patients were given high-dose intravenous methylprednisolone. To identify distinguishing TCR V-J signatures, a discovery cohort of about 95 patients was used, comprising some 45 with Graves' ophthalmopathy and roughly 60 with stable Graves' hyperthyroidism. Prospective prediction of ophthalmopathy was tested in an independent validation cohort of some 19 hyperthyroidism patients and some 17 patients who later progressed to ophthalmopathy. What the research found in general, with its limitations: In validation, the model predicted progression to ophthalmopathy a median of roughly six months before onset, with about 70% sensitivity and 72.22% specificity. Sample size was not statistically predetermined, and blinding of investigators to group allocation was not performed. In cross-validation, a model built on a 13 V-J signature told ophthalmopathy apart from stable hyperthyroidism with 85% to 90% sensitivity and about 81% specificity, and in testing the same model reached 80%/75%. Most expanded thyroid clonotypes (frequency above 0.001) were also found in blood, which suggests that blood repertoires may mirror thyroid immune responses.

Ophthalmopathy patients had moderately to severely active disease, Clinical Activity Score of at least 3, NOSPECS grade of at least 4, and duration under 3 months. The study excluded patients with uncontrolled infections, other autoimmune diseases, pregnancy or lactation. Diagnoses were established on the basis of clinical symptoms, serum thyroxine and TRAb, thyroid ultrasound, and orbital computed tomography. PBMCs were isolated from more than 9 ml of fresh peripheral blood by Ficoll-Paque density gradient centrifugation. Total RNA was extracted using Trizol reagent, and RNA quality was assessed on an Agilent 2100 Bioanalyzer. Amplification of TCR beta CDR3 regions was carried out from RNA transcripts. The TCR CDR3 was subjected to a first round of RT-PCR using the HTBI primer set and the Qiagen OneStep RT-PCR kit. A second multiplex PCR round built the libraries, followed by size selection and purification. Libraries were sequenced paired-end with 100 bp reads on an Illumina HiSeq2000. Turning to the authors' computational methods: Raw data were processed with SOAPnuke, discarding reads with adapters, uncalled bases, mean Phred below 15, or no exact constant-primer or identifier match. High-quality paired reads were merged using COPE v1.2.5, and each unique nucleotide sequence was defined as a clonotype. MiTCR v1.1 was used to align the clonotypes against IMGT TRBV, TRBD and TRBJ reference segments. The analysis included only V-J combinations with a frequency above 0.0001, which together covered more than 98% of the repertoires. The TCS score was defined as F50 (clonal expansion) divided by E x V (chaos), with BLOSUM62-based TCRdist calculated between CDR3 peptides within each V-J. Welch's t-statistics and random forest reduced just over 500 V-J features to 10 to 15, which were used in a naive Bayes classifier (R e1071). TCRdb reran the public reads through fastp at Q25 and MiXCR, keeping productive beta chains. Every CDR3 protein is listed once, alongside the most common genes and DNA of its rows. TCRdb, not the authors, supplied the V and J calls. The sample records roughly 240,000 distinct CDR3 sequences, approximately 25% of which are singletons. Clones ranked in the top ten supply 35% of the sample.

This TCR derives from a woman aged 40 to 49 with Graves' ophthalmopathy. Recombination connected TRBV28 to TRBJ1-5, with no reliable assignment of the D segment. The source material was blood. DNA sequence: TGTGCCAGCAGTCCCCCCGTCCCGGTCGGGAGTGGCAATCAGCCCCAGCATTTT. Its coded protein is CASSPPVPVGSGNQPQHF.